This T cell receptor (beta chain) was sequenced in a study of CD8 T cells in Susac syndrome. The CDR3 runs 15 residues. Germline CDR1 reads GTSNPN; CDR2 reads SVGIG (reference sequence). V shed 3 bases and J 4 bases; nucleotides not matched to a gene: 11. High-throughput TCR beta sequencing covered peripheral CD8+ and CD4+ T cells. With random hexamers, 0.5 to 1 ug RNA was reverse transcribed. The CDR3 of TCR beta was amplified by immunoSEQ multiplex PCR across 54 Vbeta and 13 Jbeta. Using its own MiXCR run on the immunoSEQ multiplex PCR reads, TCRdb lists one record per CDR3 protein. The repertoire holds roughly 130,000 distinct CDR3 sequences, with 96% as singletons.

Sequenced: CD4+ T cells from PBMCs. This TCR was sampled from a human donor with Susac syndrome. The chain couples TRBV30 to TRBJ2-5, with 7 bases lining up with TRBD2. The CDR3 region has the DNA TGTGCCTGGAGCGACGGGACTAAAGGTCGAGAGACCCAGTACTTC. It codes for CAWSDGTKGRETQYF.